The clone carrying this TCR beta chain was counted a few times. Its antigen remains unidentified. Blood RNA was derived from unsorted whole blood, and germline DNA was extracted too. Chronic HBV infection was present in the patients, who were treatment-naive. The input was approximately 500 ng total RNA; TCR beta cDNA was made from it with a constant-region primer. Three rounds of nested multiplex PCR with slightly modified ARM-PCR produced TCR beta libraries. TCRdb re-called the multiplex PCR reads with MiXCR, one entry per CDR3 protein. This table has 300,000 to 350,000 distinct CDR3 sequences, 50% to 60% appearing once. This entry is derived from a study of tumor-infiltrating lymphocytes in primary liver carcinoma. The wider study: Surgical resection treated primary liver carcinoma in the patients.

Study findings and constraints: Tumors reached a significantly greater top-250-clone fraction than blood did (p = 0.039).

The sequence was collected from a woman aged 25 to 39 with primary liver carcinoma and hepatitis B virus infection. Sequencing input: peripheral blood.

This CDR3 is CASSLTGGAFAEAFF. The CDR3 coding sequence is TGTGCCAGCAGCTTGACAGGGGGCGCGTTTGCTGAAGCTTTCTTT. This chain links TRBV5-6 with TRBJ1-1; TRBD1 matches 9 bases. This CDR3 region has 15 residues. Germline V gene lookup returns CDR1 SGHDT and CDR2 YYEEEE. J lost 6 bases, V lost 1 base, and 7 bases had no gene match.